The rows below give T cell receptor beta chains drawn from one sample of a study of shared clonotypes between healthy human individuals. Clones were sequenced by immunoSEQ multiplex PCR, and TCRdb holds only the in-frame ones, with some missing. The sample lists roughly 2.5 million clones, just over 90% occurring once. What was sequenced was naive CD4+ T cells sorted from blood. The receptors derive from a man between 18 and 29 years old in good health. The CDR3 runs from the conserved cysteine through the conserved F or W. D genes are given only for firm matches. Size is stated for part of the rows, as once, few or many counts, or as a class when the clone is expanded.

clone_size,d_call,v_call,j_call,cdr3_nt,cdr3_aa
.,TRBD1,TRBV2,TRBJ1-5,TGTGCCAGCATGACGGACAGGGAATTTCAAGGTCAGCCCCAGCATTTT,CASMTDREFQGQPQHF
.,TRBD1,TRBV7-8,TRBJ1-4,TGTGCCAGCAGGGGGCCAGGAGGACAGGGTGGGGAAAAACTGTTTTTT,CASRGPGGQGGEKLFF
.,TRBD2,TRBV15,TRBJ2-7,TGTGCCACCAGCAGAACGAGCGGGAGTCCCGGATACGAGCAGTACTTC,CATSRTSGSPGYEQYF
.,TRBD1,TRBV6-5,TRBJ2-2,TGTGCCAGCAGTTCAACACAGGGGGCAAACACCGGGGAGCTGTTTTTT,CASSSTQGANTGELFF
.,.,TRBV25-1,TRBJ2-1,TGTGCCAGCAGTGAGCCAAGCGGTTCCTACAATGAGCAGTTCTTC,CASSEPSGSYNEQFF
.,.,TRBV9,TRBJ2-7,TGTGCCAGCAGCTTTAGGACAGAAACTTCGGCCGAGCAGTACTTC,CASSFRTETSAEQYF
.,.,TRBV30,TRBJ1-5,TGTGCCTGGAGTGTACAGTCGGGAAATCAGCCCCAGCATTTT,CAWSVQSGNQPQHF
.,TRBD1,TRBV5-6,TRBJ2-2,TGTGCCAGCAGCTTGTTGGCAGGGGGGCTGTTTTTT,CASSLLAGGLFF
.,TRBD1,TRBV5-6,TRBJ1-1,TGTGCCAGCAGCTTGGAAAGCGGGACAGCCAGATTGCAAAACACTGAAGCTTTCTTT,CASSLESGTARLQNTEAFF
.,.,TRBV2,TRBJ2-7,TGTGCCAGCAGTGAACTCACGACGGGTGTCGAGCAGTACTTC,CASSELTTGVEQYF
.,TRBD2,TRBV6-6,TRBJ2-5,TGTGCCAGCAGTAAACCGGGACTAGCGGAGCAAGAGACCCAGTACTTC,CASSKPGLAEQETQYF
.,.,TRBV6-1,TRBJ1-2,TGTGCCAGAACATTTCCAGCCCATGGCTACACCTTC,CARTFPAHGYTF
.,TRBD2,TRBV5-1,TRBJ2-3,TGCGCCAGCAGCTTGGGTGGGCTAGCGGACACAGATACGCAGTATTTT,CASSLGGLADTDTQYF
few,.,TRBV7-3,TRBJ1-4,TGTGCCAGCAGCTTAGGGCTTGGTGAAAAACTGTTTTTT,CASSLGLGEKLFF
.,.,TRBV27,TRBJ2-7,TGTGCCAGCAGTTTACTAGCGACCTCCTACGAGCAGTACTTC,CASSLLATSYEQYF
.,.,TRBV5-1,TRBJ2-2,TGCGCCAGCGGTCGCGGGGAGAACACCGGGGAGCTGTTTTTT,CASGRGENTGELFF
once,.,TRBV5-4,TRBJ1-3,TGTGCCAGCAGCTTCGGCCAGGGGAAAGGAAACACCATATATTTT,CASSFGQGKGNTIYF
.,TRBD1,TRBV6-6,TRBJ1-4,TGTGCCAGCAGTTACGGGGACAGCTCTAATGAAAAACTGTTTTTT,CASSYGDSSNEKLFF
.,.,TRBV6-4,TRBJ1-1,TGTGCCAGCAGTGACCAGCAGGGGACTGAAGCTTTCTTT,CASSDQQGTEAFF
.,.,TRBV2,TRBJ1-2,TGTGCCAGCAGTGAAGACAACTATGGCTACACCTTC,CASSEDNYGYTF
.,TRBD1,TRBV4-3,TRBJ2-3,TGCGCCAGCAGCCAAGATCTGGGCAGGGGGTCAGATACGCAGTATTTT,CASSQDLGRGSDTQYF
.,TRBD1,TRBV6-1,TRBJ1-1,TGTGCCAGCAGTTCCGGGACAGGTTTTGAAGCTTTCTTT,CASSSGTGFEAFF
.,.,TRBV28,TRBJ1-1,TGTGCCAGCAGTCCCCCCACGGGCCACACTGAAGCTTTCTTT,CASSPPTGHTEAFF
few,.,TRBV6-1,TRBJ1-6,TGTGCCAGCAGCCTGGACGGAATTCCGCTATCCCTCCACTTT,CASSLDGIPLSLHF
.,.,TRBV5-1,TRBJ2-2,TGCGCCAGCAGCTTGGTTGAGGGCAGGCTCCCCGGGGAGCTGTTTTTT,CASSLVEGRLPGELFF
.,.,TRBV6-6,TRBJ1-5,TGTGCCAGCAGTTACAGGGGAAACAATCAGCCCCAGCATTTT,CASSYRGNNQPQHF
.,.,TRBV10-2,TRBJ2-7,TGCGCCAGCACCCTCTCGGGGGTCAAAAACGAGCAGTACTTC,CASTLSGVKNEQYF
.,TRBD2,TRBV10-3,TRBJ2-7,TGTGCCATCAGGGACAGCGGGAGTTTCGACGAGCAGTACTTC,CAIRDSGSFDEQYF
.,TRBD2,TRBV11-2,TRBJ2-1,TGTGCCAGCAGCTTTAAACCCCCCGCGGGGGTGGCCTACAATGAGCAGTTCTTC,CASSFKPPAGVAYNEQFF
.,TRBD1,TRBV7-8,TRBJ2-3,TGTGCCAGCAGCAAGGGAGCAGGGGGCTGGACAGATACGCAGTATTTT,CASSKGAGGWTDTQYF
few,.,TRBV30,TRBJ1-4,TGTGCCTGTGACGACCCGAAGGGGGAAAAACTGTTTTTT,CACDDPKGEKLFF